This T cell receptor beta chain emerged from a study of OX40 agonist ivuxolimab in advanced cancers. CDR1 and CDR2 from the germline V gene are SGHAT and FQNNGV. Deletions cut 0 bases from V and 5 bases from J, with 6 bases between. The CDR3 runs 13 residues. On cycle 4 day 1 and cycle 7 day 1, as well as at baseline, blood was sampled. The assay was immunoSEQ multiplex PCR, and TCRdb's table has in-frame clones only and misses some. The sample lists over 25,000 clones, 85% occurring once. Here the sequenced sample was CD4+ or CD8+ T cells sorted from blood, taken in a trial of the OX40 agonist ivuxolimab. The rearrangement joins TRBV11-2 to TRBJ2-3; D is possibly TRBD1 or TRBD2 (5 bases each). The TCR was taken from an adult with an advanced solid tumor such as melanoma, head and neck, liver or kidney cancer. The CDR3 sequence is CASSLDGGDTQYF. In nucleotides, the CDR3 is TGTGCCAGCAGCTTAGATGGGGGAGATACGCAGTATTTT.